The source of this T cell receptor (beta chain) is a study of T cells in women clearing cervical HPV infection. The method was immunoSEQ multiplex PCR; TCRdb's version includes in-frame clones alone and lacks a portion of them. The sample's table shows about 35,000 clones. Comment on this clone: Antigen unknown. The read stops 3 residues short of the end of the CDR3; the missing end is completed from the germline J gene.

Overall study findings and caveats: CIN3+ cases had significantly higher TCR richness than controls; evenness did not differ.

The junction had 8 bases not matched to a gene; V was cut back by 3 bases and J by 6 bases. Per germline, CDR1 SGHNT and CDR2 YYREEE (reference sequence). The CDR3 loop spans 14 amino acids. The chain recombines TRBV5-4 with TRBJ2-7; TRBD1 agrees at 8 bases. This receptor was taken from a woman aged 18 to 75 with a cervical HPV16 infection that either progressed to CIN3+ or cleared (not recorded which). The sequencing sample was made of blood buffy coat. The CDR3 DNA, read in part, is TGTGCCAGCAGCTCGGACGGACAGGGTCGCGAG. The encoded protein is CASSSDGQGRE. The full CDR3 is CASSSDGQGREQYF.